The present T cell receptor (beta chain) was sequenced within a study of CD8 T cells in ankylosing spondylitis. Study conclusions and caveats: A number of the motif variants had already been described in reactive arthritis synovial fluid and blood. Within matched ankylosing spondylitis synovial fluid, disease-linked clones were reportedly significantly enriched.

A quantitative 5'-RACE method, one with molecular barcodes, was used to make TCR beta libraries. TCRdb independently ran MiXCR on the 5' RACE reads; one entry per CDR3 protein. The sample has some 250,000 distinct CDR3 sequences; 20% to 30% are singletons. This clonotype was counted only a few times. Its target is unknown. The CDR3 has 11 amino acids. Germline loops: CDR1 SQVTM, CDR2 ANQGSEA. V was cut by 7 bases and J by 5 bases, with 12 bases left in between. The sequence was collected from a male donor with ankylosing spondylitis or in good health (not recorded which). The V call is TRBV29-1, the J call TRBJ2-7, with D unresolved. The sample consisted of blood, either unsorted or a sorted T cell fraction (not recorded which). CDR3 sequence reads: CSAKQYDEQYF. In DNA form, the CDR3 reads TGCAGCGCAAAGCAATACGACGAGCAGTACTTC.